The sequence of this TCR beta chain was determined in a study of CD8+ T cells in alopecia areata. Study conclusions and caveats: While patients received tofacitinib, many expanded lesional clones remained present in scalp and blood. Having one nonresponder leaves uncertain how baseline CD8+ expansion relates to response.

Extraction and reverse transcription of RNA yielded cDNA as the sequencing template. Here immunoSEQ multiplex PCR was the method, and the copy in TCRdb shows in-frame clones only, minus some. The sample records more than 200,000 clones, approximately 72% being singletons. The treatment denotes: oral pan-JAK inhibitor, 5-10 mg twice daily. Lesional scalp punch biopsies and peripheral blood came from alopecia areata patients. This clone came up a few times. Its matching antigen is unknown. Trimming shortened V by 8 bases and J by 6 bases, and 20 bases separated the two germline ends. CDR1 LNHDA and CDR2 SQIVND come from the germline V gene (reference sequence). The CDR3 has 15 amino acids.

The TCR comes from a human donor with alopecia areata. V is TRBV19 and J is TRBJ1-5, with a tentative D call TRBD1 (5 bases). The material was CD4+ T cells sorted from blood, obtained between weeks 44 and 45, from a patient treated with tofacitinib. The CDR3 sequence: CASSPQGGLGQPQHF. CDR3 DNA sequence: TGTGCCAGTTCCCCCCAGGGAGGGTTAGGTCAGCCCCAGCATTTT.